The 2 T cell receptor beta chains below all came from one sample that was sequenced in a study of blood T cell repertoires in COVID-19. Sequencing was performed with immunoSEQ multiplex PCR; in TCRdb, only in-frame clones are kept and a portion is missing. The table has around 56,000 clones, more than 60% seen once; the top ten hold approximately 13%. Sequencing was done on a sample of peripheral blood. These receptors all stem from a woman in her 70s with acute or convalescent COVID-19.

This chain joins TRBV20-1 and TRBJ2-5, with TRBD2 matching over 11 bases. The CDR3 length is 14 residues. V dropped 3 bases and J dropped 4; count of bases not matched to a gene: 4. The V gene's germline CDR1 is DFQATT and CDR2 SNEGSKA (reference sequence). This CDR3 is CSASSGGAIETQYF. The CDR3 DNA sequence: TGCAGTGCTAGTAGCGGGGGGGCAATAGAGACCCAGTACTTC.

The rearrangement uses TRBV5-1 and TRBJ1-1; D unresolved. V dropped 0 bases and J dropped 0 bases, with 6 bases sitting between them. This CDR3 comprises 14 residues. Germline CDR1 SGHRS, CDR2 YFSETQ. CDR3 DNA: TGCGCCAGCAGCTTGGGGACTGTGAACACTGAAGCTTTCTTT. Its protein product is CASSLGTVNTEAFF. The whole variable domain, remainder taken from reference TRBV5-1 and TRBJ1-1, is KAGVTQTPRYLIKTRGQQVTLSCSPISGHRSVSWYQQTPGQGLQFLFEYFSETQRNKGNFPGRFSGRQFSNSRSEMNVSTLELGDSALYLCASSLGTVNTEAFFGQGTRLTVV.